The 10 T cell receptor beta chains listed next were all sequenced from one sample in a study of T cell changes during pregnancy in multiple sclerosis. Repertoires were generated with immunoSEQ multiplex PCR, while TCRdb's copy carries only in-frame clones and drops some. This table has under 50,000 clones, roughly 94% appearing once. Sequencing used CD8+ T cells from peripheral blood mononuclear cells, obtained in the first trimester of pregnancy. The receptors shown here come from a female donor with multiple sclerosis, enrolled in a pregnancy study.

The chain uses TRBV6-6 and TRBJ2-7; D may be TRBD2 (5 bases). Trimming pared 2 bases from V and 3 bases from J, leaving 11 bases between. CDR3 size: 14 residues. Germline V gene sequence: CDR1 MNHNY, CDR2 SVGAGI (reference sequence). DNA for the CDR3: TGTGCCAGCAGTTACATGGGAGCTGACTACGAGCAGTACTTC. Protein sequence: CASSYMGADYEQYF.

The count of this clone is one. The V call is TRBV27, the J call TRBJ2-7; D is undetermined. Trimming cost V 3 bases and J 2 bases, with 8 bases left between them. The CDR3 has 13 amino acids. CDR1 and CDR2 (germline): MNHEY, SMNVEV (reference sequence). This chain's CDR3 is CASSFSPPYEQYF. In DNA form, the CDR3 reads TGTGCCAGCAGTTTCTCCCCCCCCTACGAGCAGTACTTC.

The V call is TRBV6-6, the J call TRBJ2-5, with unresolved D. The CDR3 has 14 residues. The V gene lost 5 bases and the J gene lost 0 bases, with 10 bases spanning the gap. Germline-derived CDR1 and CDR2 are MNHNY and SVGAGI (reference sequence). The CDR3 here is CASSGTGYQETQYF. Here the CDR3 DNA reads TGTGCCAGCAGTGGAACCGGGTACCAAGAGACCCAGTACTTC.

The genes are TRBV2 and TRBJ2-1; 9 bases map to TRBD2. The CDR3 has 14 amino acids. V lost 6 bases and J lost 6; bases outside the gene matches: 6. In germline, CDR1 is SNHLY, CDR2 FYNNEI. CDR3 in amino acids: CASRTGTSPNEQFF. The CDR3 coding sequence is TGTGCCAGCAGGACCGGGACTAGCCCCAATGAGCAGTTCTTC.

The V and J genes are TRBV28 and TRBJ2-7; D is unresolved. V was shortened by 5 bases and J by 0 bases, with 17 bases between the two germline ends. The CDR3 has 16 residues. The germline V gene encodes CDR1 MDHEN and CDR2 SYDVKM. DNA for the CDR3: TGTGCCAGCAGTGATGACTTGTCGATTAGCTCCTACGAGCAGTACTTC. Translated, it gives CASSDDLSISSYEQYF.

This chain links TRBV19 with TRBJ2-1, with a weak D call TRBD2 (5 bases). This CDR3 has 13 residues. V was trimmed by 5 bases and J by 2 bases, leaving 7 bases between them. In germline, CDR1 is LNHDA, CDR2 SQIVND (reference sequence). The CDR3 loop is CASSWTPYNEQFF. Here the CDR3 DNA reads TGTGCCAGTAGTTGGACTCCCTACAATGAGCAGTTCTTC.

This clone has just one count. V usage is TRBV7-6 and J usage is TRBJ1-3; D gene uncertain. In germline, CDR1 is SGHVS, CDR2 FNYEAQ. V was shortened by 5 bases and J by 6 bases, with 11 bases between the two germline ends. The CDR3 runs 13 residues. The CDR3 sequence is CASSPPEINTIYF. The DNA for the CDR3 is TGTGCCAGCAGCCCCCCCGAGATAAACACCATATATTTT.

The chain combines TRBV5-1 with TRBJ1-1, with 7 bases aligning to TRBD1. V trimming: 0 bases; J trimming: 5 bases; junction bases outside the gene matches: 4. Germline-derived CDR1 and CDR2 are SGHRS and YFSETQ. This CDR3 is built from 14 residues. The CDR3 here is CASSLGDSWTEAFF. CDR3 DNA sequence: TGCGCCAGCAGCTTGGGGGACAGTTGGACTGAAGCTTTCTTT.

This sequence joins TRBV5-1 and TRBJ1-5, with 8 positions matching TRBD1. The CDR3 is 16 amino acids. The germline CDR1 and CDR2 sequences are SGHRS and YFSETQ. V shed 4 bases and J 4 bases; nucleotides not matched to a gene: 10. The CDR3 DNA follows: TGCGCCAGCAGCCCAACCGGGACAGGCTTAAATCAGCCCCAGCATTTT. It encodes CASSPTGTGLNQPQHF.

The rearrangement joins TRBV5-5 to TRBJ2-7; tentatively, D is TRBD2 (6 bases). The ends were cut back, 4 bases at V and 3 bases at J, with 14 bases in the middle. This CDR3 is built from 14 residues. Germline V gene lookup returns CDR1 SGHKS and CDR2 YYEKEE (reference sequence). The CDR3 protein is CASSLSGTGYEQYF. As DNA, the CDR3 is TGTGCCAGCAGCCTGTCCGGGACTGGCTACGAGCAGTACTTC. Full variable domain (rest looked up from reference TRBV5-5 and TRBJ2-7): DAGVTQSPTHLIKTRGQQVTLRCSPISGHKSVSWYQQVLGQGPQFIFQYYEKEERGRGNFPDRFSARQFPNYSSELNVNALLLGDSALYLCASSLSGTGYEQYFGPGTRLTVT.